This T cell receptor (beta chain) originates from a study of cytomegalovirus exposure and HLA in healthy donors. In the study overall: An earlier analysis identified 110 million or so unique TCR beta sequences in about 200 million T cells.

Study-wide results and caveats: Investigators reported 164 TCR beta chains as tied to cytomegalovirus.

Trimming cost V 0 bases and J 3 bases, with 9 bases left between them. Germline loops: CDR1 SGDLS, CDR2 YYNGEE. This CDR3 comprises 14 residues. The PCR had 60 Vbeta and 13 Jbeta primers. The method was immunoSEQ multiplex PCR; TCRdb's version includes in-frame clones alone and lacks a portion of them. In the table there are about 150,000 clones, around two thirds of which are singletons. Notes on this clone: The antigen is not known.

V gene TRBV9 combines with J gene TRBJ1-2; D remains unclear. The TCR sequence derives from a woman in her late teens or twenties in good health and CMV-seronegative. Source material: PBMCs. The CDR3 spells CASSVGGEDYGYTF. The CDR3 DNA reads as TGTGCCAGCAGCGTAGGAGGCGAGGACTATGGCTACACCTTC.